Listed below are T cell receptor beta chains from one sample, sequenced in a study of shared clonotypes between healthy human individuals. Assay: immunoSEQ multiplex PCR; the TCRdb copy retains only in-frame clones and omits some. The sample has about 1.5 million clones, around 97% seen once. Sequencing was carried out using naive CD4+ T cells sorted from blood. The source is a man aged 25-40 years in good health. Both conserved end residues are part of each CDR3. The D gene is left open where the match is weak. Expanded clones are given a class, and other clones once, few, many or no size at all.

V	J	D	size	CDR3	DNA
TRBV5-5	TRBJ1-4	TRBD1	NA	CASSPSRLQGAGEKLFF	TGTGCCAGCAGCCCATCAAGATTACAGGGGGCGGGGGAAAAACTGTTTTTT
TRBV7-3	TRBJ2-7	NA	once	CASSPTGTTSYEQYF	TGTGCCAGCAGCCCTACGGGGACAACTTCCTACGAGCAGTACTTC
TRBV29-1	TRBJ1-4	NA	NA	CSVGGPGEKLFF	TGCAGCGTTGGAGGTCCCGGTGAAAAACTGTTTTTT
TRBV28	TRBJ1-5	NA	once	CASGSGNQPQHF	TGTGCCAGCGGGAGTGGCAATCAGCCCCAGCATTTT
TRBV6-1	TRBJ1-1	NA	NA	CASSEKGGTEAFF	TGTGCCAGCAGTGAAAAGGGGGGCACTGAAGCTTTCTTT
TRBV28	TRBJ2-1	NA	once	CASSILTLTENNEQFF	TGTGCCAGCAGTATATTAACTCTGACGGAGAACAATGAGCAGTTCTTC
TRBV5-1	TRBJ1-1	NA	NA	CASSLGTGPGIPEAFF	TGCGCCAGCAGCTTGGGAACAGGTCCCGGAATCCCTGAAGCTTTCTTT
TRBV20-1	TRBJ2-7	NA	NA	CSARTGREQYF	TGCAGTGCTAGGACAGGGAGGGAGCAGTACTTC
TRBV20-1	TRBJ1-2	NA	NA	CSASHLNGYTF	TGCAGTGCTAGTCATTTAAATGGCTACACCTTC
TRBV10-1	TRBJ2-2	NA	NA	CASGLPYGELFF	TGCGCCAGCGGACTTCCTTACGGGGAGCTGTTTTTT
TRBV9	TRBJ1-5	NA	NA	CASSQAGFNQPQHF	TGTGCCAGCAGCCAAGCAGGTTTCAATCAGCCCCAGCATTTT
TRBV19	TRBJ2-1	TRBD1	NA	CASSSGTGDYNEQFF	TGTGCCAGTAGTTCCGGGACAGGGGATTACAATGAGCAGTTCTTC
TRBV27	TRBJ2-3	TRBD2	NA	CASRFSGGLDTQYF	TGTGCCAGCAGGTTCTCGGGAGGGCTCGATACGCAGTATTTT
TRBV28	TRBJ1-5	TRBD1	NA	CASRNPGTGGFQPQHF	TGTGCCAGCAGGAATCCGGGTACAGGGGGATTCCAGCCCCAGCATTTT
TRBV11-2	TRBJ2-4	NA	NA	CASRAPTGRGNIQYF	TGTGCCAGCAGAGCACCCACAGGGAGGGGAAACATTCAGTACTTC
TRBV4-2	TRBJ2-7	NA	NA	CASSQDSSAGYEQYF	TGTGCCAGCAGCCAAGATAGTTCCGCGGGTTACGAGCAGTACTTC
TRBV2	TRBJ2-2	NA	NA	CASSEVVGQTGELFF	TGTGCCAGCAGTGAAGTAGTGGGGCAAACCGGGGAGCTGTTTTTT
TRBV6-5	TRBJ1-2	NA	NA	CASSYLARGLYGYTF	TGTGCCAGCAGTTACTTGGCCAGGGGCCTCTATGGCTACACCTTC
TRBV28	TRBJ2-7	TRBD2	once	CASIGGRTAYEQYF	TGTGCCAGCATCGGCGGGAGGACGGCCTACGAGCAGTACTTC
TRBV5-4	TRBJ2-2	NA	NA	CASSLGPGTNTGELFF	TGTGCCAGCAGCTTAGGGCCGGGGACGAACACCGGGGAGCTGTTTTTT
TRBV7-9	TRBJ2-5	TRBD1	once	CASSLGDRLQETQYF	TGTGCCAGCAGCTTAGGGGACAGGTTACAAGAGACCCAGTACTTC
TRBV5-1	TRBJ1-3	TRBD1	NA	CASSLRGDRAGNTIYF	TGCGCCAGCAGCTTACGGGGGGACAGGGCTGGAAACACCATATATTTT
TRBV19	TRBJ1-1	NA	NA	CASQGPRLSTEAFF	TGTGCCAGCCAAGGGCCTAGGCTTAGCACTGAAGCTTTCTTT
TRBV29-1	TRBJ2-7	TRBD1	NA	CSAGQVTGSYEQYF	TGCAGCGCCGGACAGGTAACCGGCTCCTACGAGCAGTACTTC
TRBV2	TRBJ2-2	TRBD1	NA	CASSVLGTAGELFF	TGTGCCAGCAGTGTATTAGGGACAGCCGGGGAGCTGTTTTTT
TRBV5-5	TRBJ2-1	TRBD1	NA	CASSRTGGRNEQFF	TGTGCCAGCAGCCGGACAGGGGGAAGGAATGAGCAGTTCTTC
TRBV5-6	TRBJ2-5	NA	NA	CASTLSPVGETQYF	TGTGCCAGCACTCTATCACCGGTGGGGGAGACCCAGTACTTC
TRBV4-3	TRBJ2-3	TRBD1	NA	CASSQLYRGSTDTQYF	TGCGCCAGCAGCCAACTATACAGGGGGAGCACAGATACGCAGTATTTT
TRBV18	TRBJ2-7	NA	NA	CASSQTYSDEQYF	TGTGCCAGCTCACAAACCTATTCGGACGAGCAGTACTTC
TRBV18	TRBJ2-2	NA	NA	CASSVLAPANTGELFF	TGTGCCAGCTCGGTTTTGGCCCCTGCGAACACCGGGGAGCTGTTTTTT
TRBV6-6	TRBJ1-5	NA	NA	CASSYSKNGVGEPQHF	TGTGCCAGCAGTTACTCGAAGAATGGGGTCGGAGAGCCCCAGCATTTT
TRBV5-6	TRBJ1-2	NA	NA	CASSLVGGASRTYGYTF	TGTGCCAGCAGCCTGGTGGGGGGCGCCTCTCGAACCTATGGCTACACCTTC
TRBV6-1	TRBJ1-3	NA	NA	CASKYQGNTIYF	TGTGCCAGCAAGTATCAGGGAAACACCATATATTTT
TRBV4-2	TRBJ2-3	TRBD2	NA	CASSPGLAGGSAGKDTQYF	TGTGCCAGCAGCCCGGGACTAGCGGGAGGATCCGCAGGTAAGGATACGCAGTATTTT
TRBV5-4	TRBJ2-3	TRBD1	once	CASNAGGSTDTQYF	TGTGCCAGCAACGCAGGGGGTAGCACAGATACGCAGTATTTT
TRBV7-3	TRBJ2-3	TRBD1	once	CASSTGTGGRDTQYF	TGTGCCAGCAGCACGGGGACAGGGGGCAGAGATACGCAGTATTTT
TRBV9	TRBJ1-6	NA	NA	CASSVEKGGSYNSPLHF	TGTGCCAGCAGCGTAGAAAAGGGTGGCTCCTATAATTCACCCCTCCACTTT
TRBV7-9	TRBJ2-7	NA	NA	CASSLSPKSSYEQYF	TGTGCCAGCAGCCTGTCGCCAAAAAGCTCCTACGAGCAGTACTTC
TRBV7-9	TRBJ2-7	NA	NA	CASSPQAESYEQYF	TGTGCCAGCAGCCCCCAGGCAGAATCCTACGAGCAGTACTTC
TRBV5-1	TRBJ2-6	TRBD2	NA	CASSPGTSSGANVLTF	TGCGCCAGCAGCCCCGGGACTAGCTCTGGGGCCAACGTCCTGACTTTC
TRBV30	TRBJ2-7	TRBD1	NA	CAWTAGTGTAKGYEQYF	TGTGCCTGGACGGCCGGGACAGGCACAGCGAAGGGCTACGAGCAGTACTTC
TRBV2	TRBJ2-7	NA	NA	CASDRGVEQYF	TGTGCCAGCGACAGAGGGGTCGAGCAGTACTTC
TRBV5-1	TRBJ2-3	NA	NA	CASRGGGTDTQYF	TGCGCCAGCAGGGGTGGTGGCACAGATACGCAGTATTTT